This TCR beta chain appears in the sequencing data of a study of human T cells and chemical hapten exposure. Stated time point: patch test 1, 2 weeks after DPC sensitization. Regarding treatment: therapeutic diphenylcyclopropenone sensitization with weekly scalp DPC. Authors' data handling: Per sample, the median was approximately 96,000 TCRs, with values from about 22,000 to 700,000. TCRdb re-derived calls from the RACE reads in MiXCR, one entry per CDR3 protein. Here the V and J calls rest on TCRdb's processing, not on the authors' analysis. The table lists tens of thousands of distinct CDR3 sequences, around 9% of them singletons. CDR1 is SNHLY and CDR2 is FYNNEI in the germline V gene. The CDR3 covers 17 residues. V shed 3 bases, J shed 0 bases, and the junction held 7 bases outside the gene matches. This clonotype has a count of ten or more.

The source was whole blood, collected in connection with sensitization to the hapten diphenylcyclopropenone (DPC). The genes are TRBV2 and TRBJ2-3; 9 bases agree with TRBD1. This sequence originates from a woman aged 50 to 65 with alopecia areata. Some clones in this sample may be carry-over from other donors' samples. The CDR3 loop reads CASSDGTGYSSTDTQYF. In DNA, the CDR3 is TGTGCCAGCAGTGACGGGACAGGGTATTCTAGCACAGATACGCAGTATTTT.